The sequence of this TCR beta chain was determined in a study of beta chain features in type 1 diabetes. Study-wide context: In all, 85 million to 130 million sorted cells from all samples were analyzed. Study-level results: Researchers could not determine here whether HLA type influences TCRB rearrangement. TCRB CDR3s were moderately but significantly shorter in Type 1 diabetes patients in all four CD4+ subsets. Type 1 diabetes patients had fewer VDJ junction insertions and more deletions.

This clone was seen more than once but under ten times. Its target is unknown. V was clipped by 6 bases and J by 1 base, with 12 bases between them. The CDR3 contains 14 residues. Per the germline V gene, CDR1 is KGHSH and CDR2 is LQKENI. Since all of the isolated RNA was reverse transcribed, expressed TCRB transcripts were what got sequenced. Sequencing was performed with immunoSEQ multiplex PCR; in TCRdb, only in-frame clones are kept and a portion is missing. The table includes roughly 100,000 clones, 25% to 35% detected once. The chain couples TRBV18 to TRBJ1-1, with D hard to call. The origin of this receptor is a young woman with type 1 diabetes. Source material: central memory CD4+ T cells from blood. CDR3 region: CASSPWAKNTEAFF. The CDR3 DNA sequence: TGTGCCAGCTCCCCCTGGGCTAAGAACACTGAAGCTTTCTTT.